The present TCR beta chain was sequenced within a study of blood T cell repertoires in COVID-19. Study details: Acute and convalescent COVID-19 samples came from the United States, Italy and Spain.

Those enrolled, adults aged 18 to 89 years, came from 24 US areas. Symptom resolution, clearance, or two negative PCRs marked donors in Cohort 3 as recovered. A remark on this clone: Other DNA sequences in this sample translate to the same CDR3.

Assay used: immunoSEQ multiplex PCR; TCRdb lists only in-frame clones, some missing. The sample consists of fewer than 300,000 clones, about 93% of them appearing once. This CDR3 comprises 16 residues. CDR1 is KGHDR and CDR2 is SFDVKD in the germline V gene. Unmatched junction bases numbered 3, after V lost 4 bases and J lost 1 base. This sequence joins TRBV24-1 and TRBJ2-2, with 9 nucleotides matching TRBD1. The clonotype comes from a woman younger than 45 who had recovered from COVID-19. The sequenced material came from PBMCs or T cells enriched from blood (not recorded which). CDR3 amino acids: CATSDPGQGNTGELFF. CDR3 in DNA: TGTGCCACCAGTGACCCGGGACAGGGGAACACCGGGGAGCTGTTTTTT.